This T cell receptor (beta chain) was sequenced in a study of response to subunit inactivated influenza vaccine. In TCRdb, the RT-PCR reads were re-called with MiXCR into one record per CDR3 protein. The sample has under 200,000 distinct CDR3 sequences; approximately 11% are singletons. CDR3 length: 13 amino acids. Trimming stripped 0 bases from V and 7 bases from J, with 9 bases between. V is TRBV12-3 or TRBV12-4 and J is TRBJ1-1; D is undetermined. Sequencing used non-naive T cells sorted from PBMCs, obtained 35 to 45 days after vaccination. This receptor was identified in a man in his fifties who received an inactivated influenza vaccine. This CDR3 is CASSLATSLEAFF. The DNA of the CDR3 is TGTGCCAGCAGTTTAGCCACCAGCCTTGAAGCTTTCTTT.